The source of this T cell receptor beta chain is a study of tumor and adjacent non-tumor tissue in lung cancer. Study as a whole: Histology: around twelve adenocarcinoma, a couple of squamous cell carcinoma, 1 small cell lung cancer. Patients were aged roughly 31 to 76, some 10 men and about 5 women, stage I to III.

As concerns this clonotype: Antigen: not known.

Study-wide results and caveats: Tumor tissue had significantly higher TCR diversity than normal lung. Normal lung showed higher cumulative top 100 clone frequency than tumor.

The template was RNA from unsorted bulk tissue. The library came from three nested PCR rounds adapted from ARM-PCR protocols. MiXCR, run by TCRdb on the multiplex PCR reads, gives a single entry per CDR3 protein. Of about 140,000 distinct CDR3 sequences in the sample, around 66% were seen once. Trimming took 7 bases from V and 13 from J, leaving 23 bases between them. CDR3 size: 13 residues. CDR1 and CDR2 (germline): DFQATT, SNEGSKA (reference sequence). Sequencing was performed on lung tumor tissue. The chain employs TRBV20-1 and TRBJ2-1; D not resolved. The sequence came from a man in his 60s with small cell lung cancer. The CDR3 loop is CSGGDPKETEQFF. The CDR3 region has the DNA TGCAGTGGTGGAGACCCTAAGGAGACTGAACAGTTCTTC.